This TCR beta chain is drawn from a study of T cell responses to AZD1222 COVID-19 vaccine (dated by TCRdb to about 2021). Regarding the complete study: A total of around 240 trial participants underwent TCR sequencing, of whom under 220 had received two doses of AZD1222 and some 25 had received two doses of the MenACWY control vaccine. Trial participants were enrolled by age into 18-55, 56-69 and 70-plus year subgroups, with roughly 150, 30 and 60 TCR-sequenced participants respectively. Results and caveats for the whole study, not just this receptor: Conclusions about previously exposed vaccinees are limited, since just five to seven AZD1222 recipients were seropositive for SARS-CoV-2 at baseline. Because no day 14 peak-response samples were available, the repertoires could be characterized only after the peak T cell response. Vaccine-associated CD4 TCRs spanned the whole spike protein, with dominant responses in regions 160-218 and 743-854. Epitopes outside the regions mutated in the B.1.351 and B.1.1.7 variants were reportedly recognized by nearly half of the unique spike-specific TCRs. In the small 56-69-year group, the increase in depth fell short of significance, most likely because of low power. Most participants were white British and females outnumbered males, and the authors suggested that clonal diversity may have been underestimated. After two AZD1222 doses, both the breadth and the depth of spike-specific TCRs were significantly higher than at day 0 and than in MenACWY recipients.

Explained via the paper, the time point label denotes: about 28 days (+/-7) after the second vaccine dose. AZD1222 recipients with second doses at about 4 weeks or about 12 weeks were pooled, because spike-specific TCR depth and breadth did not differ between schedules. Samples from vaccinated people were obtained from the UK trials COV001 and COV002, which included a single-blind randomized controlled phase 2/3 trial of AZD1222 (ChAdOx1 nCoV-19) in healthy adults. For TCRbeta chain sequencing, PBMC samples were collected from trial participants at day 0 and at day 28 after the second dose. V and J are trimmed by 7 bases and 3 bases, and the gene matches miss 12 bases of the junction. Counted from cysteine to phenylalanine, this CDR3 has 15 amino acids. Just CDR3 DNA is preserved here, 45 bases in frame from base 1. Via the germline V gene (reference sequence), CDR1 is MNHEY and CDR2 SMNVEV. With regard to this clone: No cognate antigen has been identified for it. No base qualities exist here, and no much larger clone lies one base off it.

The CDR3 regions of human TCRbeta chains were subjected to immunosequencing. On the authors' methods: TCRs in the repertoires were matched against a reference library of SARS-CoV-2-specific TCRs that had been generated with the MIRA antigen-specificity platform. Breadth was defined as the fraction of unique TCRs that were SARS-CoV-2-associated. Depth was defined as the fraction of total T cells that were SARS-CoV-2-associated. Each spike-specific TCR was assigned to its reactive spike region and to a CD4 or CD8 class using the MIRA data. Log10-transformed breadth and depth values were compared by one-way ANOVA with Sidak's multiple comparisons tests. The immuneACCESS repertoire file appears here via TCRdb, limited to in-frame rearrangements. These files lack a portion of the clones; in checked studies, under half of the deficit traces to unresolved V genes, and the cause of the others is not known. V and J calls and clone size are those listed in that table; D and trimming were worked out from the DNA. The sample records about 80,000 clones, approximately 90% of which are singletons. The biggest ten clones account for approximately 8% of the sample.

The V gene is TRBV27 and the J gene is TRBJ2-7; 7 nucleotides in the junction match TRBD2. The sample in question was peripheral blood, obtained 28 days after the second AZD1222 dose. This TCR came from an adult who received the AZD1222 COVID-19 vaccine. The nucleotide sequence reads as follows: TGTGCCAGCACCCTTCTCGGCGCGGGAGACTACGAGCAGTACTTC. Translation gives CASTLLGAGDYEQYF.